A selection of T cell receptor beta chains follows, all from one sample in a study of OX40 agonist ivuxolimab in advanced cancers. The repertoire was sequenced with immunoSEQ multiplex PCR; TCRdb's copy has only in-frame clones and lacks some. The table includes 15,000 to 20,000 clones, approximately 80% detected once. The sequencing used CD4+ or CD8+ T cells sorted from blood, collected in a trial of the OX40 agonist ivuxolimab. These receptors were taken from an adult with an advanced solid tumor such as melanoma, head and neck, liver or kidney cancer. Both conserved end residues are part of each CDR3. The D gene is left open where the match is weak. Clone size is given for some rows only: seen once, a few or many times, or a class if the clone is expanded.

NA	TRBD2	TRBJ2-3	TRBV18	CASSRWTSGSTDTQYF	TGTGCCAGCTCACGATGGACTAGCGGGAGCACAGATACGCAGTATTTT
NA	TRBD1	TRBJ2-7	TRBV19	CASSRQGGVYEQYF	TGTGCCAGTAGTAGACAGGGGGGTGTCTACGAGCAGTACTTC
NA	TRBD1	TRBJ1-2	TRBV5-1	CASRPGTGVYGYTF	TGCGCCAGCAGACCCGGGACAGGGGTCTATGGCTACACCTTC
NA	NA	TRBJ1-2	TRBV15	CATSRSPGEYYGYTF	TGTGCCACCAGCAGAAGTCCAGGGGAGTACTATGGCTACACCTTC
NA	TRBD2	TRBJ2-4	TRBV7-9	CASSFAGGGKNIQYF	TGTGCCAGCAGCTTTGCGGGAGGGGGCAAAAACATTCAGTACTTC
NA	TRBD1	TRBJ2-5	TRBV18	CASSQDRGEVETQYF	TGTGCCAGCTCACAGGACAGGGGCGAGGTAGAGACCCAGTACTTC
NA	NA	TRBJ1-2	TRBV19	CASRETSLGYTF	TGTGCCAGTAGGGAGACCAGCCTTGGCTACACCTTC
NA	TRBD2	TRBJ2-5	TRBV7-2	CASSLTLAGNTQYF	TGTGCCAGCAGCTTAACTCTAGCGGGGAACACCCAGTACTTC
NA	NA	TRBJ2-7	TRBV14	CASSPSQLVYEQYF	TGTGCCAGCAGCCCCAGCCAACTAGTGTACGAGCAGTACTTC
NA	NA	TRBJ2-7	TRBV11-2	CASSSSANRYRYEQYF	TGTGCCAGCAGCTCCTCGGCGAATCGGTACCGCTACGAGCAGTACTTC
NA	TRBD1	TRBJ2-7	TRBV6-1	CASSGTGLYEQYF	TGTGCCAGCAGCGGGACAGGACTGTACGAGCAGTACTTC
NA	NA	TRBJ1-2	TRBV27	CASSSSEIANYGYTF	TGTGCCAGCAGTTCATCAGAGATAGCTAACTATGGCTACACCTTC
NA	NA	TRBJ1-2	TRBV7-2	CASSSFTANYGYTF	TGTGCCAGCAGCTCCTTTACGGCGAACTATGGCTACACCTTC
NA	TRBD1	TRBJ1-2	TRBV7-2	CASSIGTGFNGYTF	TGTGCCAGCAGCATCGGGACAGGATTCAATGGCTACACCTTC
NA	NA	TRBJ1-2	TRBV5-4	CASSFPGGRIYGYTF	TGTGCCAGCAGCTTTCCCGGGGGCAGGATCTATGGCTACACCTTC
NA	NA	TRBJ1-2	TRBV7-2	CASSLFQGSNYGYTF	TGTGCCAGCAGCTTATTCCAGGGAAGCAACTATGGCTACACCTTC
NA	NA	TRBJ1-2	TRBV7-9	CASSHKDNYGYTF	TGTGCCAGCAGCCATAAGGACAACTATGGCTACACCTTC
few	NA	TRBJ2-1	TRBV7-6	CASSSHSPPLYNEQFF	TGTGCCAGCAGCTCCCACTCCCCCCCGCTTTACAATGAGCAGTTCTTC
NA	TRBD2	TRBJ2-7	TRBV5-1	CASSSLGGGAYEQYF	TGCGCCAGCAGCTCCTTGGGCGGGGGGGCCTACGAGCAGTACTTC
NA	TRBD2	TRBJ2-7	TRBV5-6	CASSGAGGDEQYF	TGTGCCAGCAGCGGGGCCGGGGGGGACGAGCAGTACTTC
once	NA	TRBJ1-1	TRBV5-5	CASSVVGTEAFF	TGTGCCAGCAGCGTTGTGGGGACTGAAGCTTTCTTT
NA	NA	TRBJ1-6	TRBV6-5	CASRSGFNSPLHF	TGTGCCAGCAGGTCAGGGTTCAATTCACCCCTCCACTTT
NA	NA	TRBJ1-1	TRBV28	CASTGREAFF	TGTGCCAGCACAGGTAGAGAAGCTTTCTTT
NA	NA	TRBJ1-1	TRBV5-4	CASSLGLSLRDTEAFF	TGTGCCAGCAGCTTGGGGCTCTCTCTACGCGACACTGAAGCTTTCTTT
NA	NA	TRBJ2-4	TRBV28	CASSLGGLAKNIQYF	TGTGCCAGCAGTTTAGGGGGCCTAGCCAAAAACATTCAGTACTTC
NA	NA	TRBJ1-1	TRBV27	CASSLGRGARNTEAFF	TGTGCCAGCAGTTTGGGCCGGGGGGCTCGGAACACTGAAGCTTTCTTT
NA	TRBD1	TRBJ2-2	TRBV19	CASRIGQGVTGELFF	TGTGCCAGTAGGATCGGACAGGGCGTCACCGGGGAGCTGTTTTTT
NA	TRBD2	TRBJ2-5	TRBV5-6	CASSLAVSGLRTGYF	TGTGCCAGCAGCTTGGCCGTTAGCGGGCTTAGAACAGGGTACTTC
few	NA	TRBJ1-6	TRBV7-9	CASSLNSWNSPLHF	TGTGCCAGCAGCTTAAACAGCTGGAATTCACCCCTCCACTTT
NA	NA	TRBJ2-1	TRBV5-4	CASSSADSNNEQFF	TGTGCCAGCAGCTCAGCAGACTCGAACAATGAGCAGTTCTTC
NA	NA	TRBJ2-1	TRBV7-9	CASSLSRGASYNEQFF	TGTGCCAGCAGCTTATCCCGCGGAGCCTCCTACAATGAGCAGTTCTTC